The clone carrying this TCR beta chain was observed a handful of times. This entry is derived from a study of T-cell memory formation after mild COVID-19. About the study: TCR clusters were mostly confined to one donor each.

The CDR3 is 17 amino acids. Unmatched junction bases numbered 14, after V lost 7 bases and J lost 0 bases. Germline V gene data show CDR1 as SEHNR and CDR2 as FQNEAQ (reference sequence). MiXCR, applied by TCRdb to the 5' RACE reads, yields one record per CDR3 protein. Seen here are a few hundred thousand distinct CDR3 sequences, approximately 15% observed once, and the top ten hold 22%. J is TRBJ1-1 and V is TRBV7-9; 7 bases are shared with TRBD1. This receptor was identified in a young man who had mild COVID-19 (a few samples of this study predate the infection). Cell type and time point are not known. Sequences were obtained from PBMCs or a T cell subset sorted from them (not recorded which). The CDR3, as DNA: TGTGCCAGCACCCCCCTGGTTGGACAGGCGATGAACACTGAAGCTTTCTTT. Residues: CASTPLVGQAMNTEAFF.